The 10 T cell receptor beta chains in this list originate from one sample, sequenced in a study of PD-L1 blockade in urothelial cancer. The time point is: peripheral blood 6 weeks after treatment start. Produced via immunoSEQ multiplex PCR; TCRdb's table is partial and in-frame only. The sample holds 100,000 to 150,000 clones; 86% are singletons and the top ten take 2% to 3%. Specimen: PBMCs, collected around atezolizumab (anti-PD-L1) treatment. These receptor sequences come from a man aged 50 or older with urothelial cancer.

The V gene is TRBV7-2, the J gene TRBJ2-1, with 12 bases that match TRBD2. The CDR3 covers 15 residues. V lost 4 bases and J lost 3; bases outside the gene matches: 1. CDR1 is SGHTA and CDR2 is FQGNSA in the germline V gene. CDR3 coding DNA: TGTGCCAGCAGCTCTAGCGGGAGGGGCTACAATGAGCAGTTCTTC. Encoded protein: CASSSSGRGYNEQFF. Supplemented by reference TRBV7-2 and TRBJ2-1, the full variable domain reads GAGVSQSPSNKVTEKGKDVELRCDPISGHTALYWYRQSLGQGLEFLIYFQGNSAPDKSGLPSDRFSAERTGGSVSTLTIQRTQQEDSAVYLCASSSSGRGYNEQFFGPGTRLTVL.

The chain links TRBV10-2 to TRBJ2-7, with D tentatively TRBD1 (6 bases). Germline V gene lookup returns CDR1 WSHSY and CDR2 SAAADI. This CDR3 has 15 amino acids. Trimming left V 6 bases short and J 1 base short, with 16 bases between. Here the CDR3 reads CASRDISGQSYEQYF. The CDR3 DNA is TGCGCCAGCAGGGATATAAGTGGACAGTCCTACGAGCAGTACTTC.

In this sample, this clone turned up a few times. V is TRBV5-6 and J is TRBJ2-1; 11 bases align to TRBD2. The CDR3 runs to 17 residues. V trimming: 4 bases; J trimming: 1 base; junction bases outside the gene matches: 7. Per the germline V gene, CDR1 is SGHDT and CDR2 is YYEEEE. CDR3 sequence: CASSPRLAGGSYNEQFF. The CDR3 bases are TGTGCCAGCAGCCCGCGTCTAGCGGGGGGATCCTACAATGAGCAGTTCTTC.

The rearrangement joins TRBV27 to TRBJ1-2; perhaps TRBD1 as D (6 bases). V lost 0 bases, J lost 1 base, and 12 bases lay in between. The CDR3 covers 16 residues. Per the germline V gene, CDR1 is MNHEY and CDR2 is SMNVEV (reference sequence). CDR3 nucleotide sequence: TGTGCCAGCAGTTTATCGGGGGGGGCCTATAACTATGGCTACACCTTC. Protein sequence: CASSLSGGAYNYGYTF.

The chain couples TRBV19 to TRBJ1-5, with 7 nucleotides matching TRBD1. Losses at the gene ends were 2 bases for V and 5 bases for J; bases not matched to a gene: 0. Germline V gives CDR1 LNHDA, CDR2 SQIVND (reference sequence). The CDR3 has 13 amino acids. CDR3 protein: CASSIRGHQPQHF. CDR3 DNA: TGTGCCAGTAGTATAAGGGGGCATCAGCCCCAGCATTTT.

This chain joins TRBV19 and TRBJ1-5; TRBD1 matches at 7 bases. The CDR3 runs 14 residues. V lost 3 bases, J lost 5 bases, and 4 bases stayed unmatched. Germline V lookup: CDR1 LNHDA, CDR2 SQIVND (reference sequence). For the CDR3, the DNA is TGTGCCAGTAGTATTCGGGACAGAGATCAGCCCCAGCATTTT. It encodes CASSIRDRDQPQHF.

The V and J genes are TRBV5-1 and TRBJ2-1; a possible D gene is TRBD2 (5 bases). The germline gives CDR1 SGHRS, CDR2 YFSETQ. The CDR3 loop spans 16 amino acids. Trimming shortened V by 2 bases and J by 1 base, and 13 bases separated the two germline ends. CDR3 nucleotides: TGCGCCAGCAGCTTCAGAGGACGGGAATCCTACAATGAGCAGTTCTTC. It is translated as CASSFRGRESYNEQFF. Based on the CDR3 plus reference TRBV5-1 and TRBJ2-1, the full variable domain is KAGVTQTPRYLIKTRGQQVTLSCSPISGHRSVSWYQQTPGQGLQFLFEYFSETQRNKGNFPGRFSGRQFSNSRSEMNVSTLELGDSALYLCASSFRGRESYNEQFFGPGTRLTVL.

This chain joins TRBV13 and TRBJ2-3; 9 nucleotides line up with TRBD2. This CDR3 is 16 amino acids long. Germline CDR1 and CDR2: PRHDT and FYEKMQ (reference sequence). The ends lost 4 bases at V and 3 bases at J; junction bases unmatched: 8. CDR3 residues: CASSSFSGRLTDTQYF. CDR3 DNA sequence: TGTGCCAGCAGCTCCTTTAGCGGGAGACTAACAGATACGCAGTATTTT.

The chain joins TRBV2 to TRBJ2-7, with 7 bases fitting TRBD2. Germline V gives CDR1 SNHLY, CDR2 FYNNEI. The CDR3 length is 13 residues. V was pared by 4 bases and J by 6 bases, with 6 bases of the junction left unmatched. Here the CDR3 DNA reads TGTGCCAGCAGTGGGGGGGGGATCGGCGAGCAGTACTTC. Translation gives CASSGGGIGEQYF. Based on the CDR3 plus reference TRBV2 and TRBJ2-7, the full variable domain is EPEVTQTPSHQVTQMGQEVILRCVPISNHLYFYWYRQILGQKVEFLVSFYNNEISEKSEIFDDQFSVERPDGSNFTLKIRSTKLEDSAMYFCASSGGGIGEQYFGPGTRLTVT.

The chain has TRBV2 and TRBJ2-2, with TRBD1 as a possible D gene (5 bases). The CDR3 is made up of 14 amino acids. CDR1 and CDR2 (germline): SNHLY, FYNNEI. Deletions cut 7 bases from V and 6 bases from J, with 15 bases between. CDR3 protein: CASKYQGSAGELFF. CDR3 DNA: TGTGCCAGCAAATATCAGGGTTCGGCCGGGGAGCTGTTTTTT.